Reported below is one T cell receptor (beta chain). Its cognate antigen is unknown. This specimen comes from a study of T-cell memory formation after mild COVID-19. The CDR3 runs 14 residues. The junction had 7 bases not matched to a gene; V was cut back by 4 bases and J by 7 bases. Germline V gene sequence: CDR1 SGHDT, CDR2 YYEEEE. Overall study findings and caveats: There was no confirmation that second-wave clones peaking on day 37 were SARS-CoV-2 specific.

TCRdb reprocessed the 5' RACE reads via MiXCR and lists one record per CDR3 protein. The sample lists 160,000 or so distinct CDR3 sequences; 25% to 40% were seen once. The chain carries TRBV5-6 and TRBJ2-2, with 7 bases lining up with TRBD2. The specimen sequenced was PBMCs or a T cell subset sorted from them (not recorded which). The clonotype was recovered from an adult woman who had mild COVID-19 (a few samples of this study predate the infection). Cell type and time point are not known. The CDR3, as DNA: TGTGCCAGCAGCCGCGGGAGTGTGGTCGGGGAGCTGTTTTTT. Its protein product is CASSRGSVVGELFF.